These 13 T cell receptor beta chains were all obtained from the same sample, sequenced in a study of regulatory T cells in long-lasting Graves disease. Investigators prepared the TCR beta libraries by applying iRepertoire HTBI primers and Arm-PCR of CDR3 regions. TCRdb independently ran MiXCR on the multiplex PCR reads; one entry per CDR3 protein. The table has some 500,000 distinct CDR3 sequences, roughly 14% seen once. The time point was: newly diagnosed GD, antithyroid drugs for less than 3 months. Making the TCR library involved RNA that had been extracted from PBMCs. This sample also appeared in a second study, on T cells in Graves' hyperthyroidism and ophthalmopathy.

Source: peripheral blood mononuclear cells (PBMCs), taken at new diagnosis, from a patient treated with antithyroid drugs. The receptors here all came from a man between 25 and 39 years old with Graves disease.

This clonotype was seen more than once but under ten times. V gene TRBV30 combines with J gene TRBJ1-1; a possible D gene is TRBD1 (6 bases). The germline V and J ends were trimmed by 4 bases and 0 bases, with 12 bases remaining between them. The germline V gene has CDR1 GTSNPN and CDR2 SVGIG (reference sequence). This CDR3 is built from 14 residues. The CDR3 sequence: CAWNGQRMNTEAFF. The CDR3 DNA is TGTGCCTGGAATGGACAGCGCATGAACACTGAAGCTTTCTTT. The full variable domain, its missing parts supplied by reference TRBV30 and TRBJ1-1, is SQTIHQWPATLVQPVGSPLSLECTVEGTSNPNLYWYRQAAGRGLQLLFYSVGIGQISSEVPQNLSASRPQDRQFILSSKKLLLSDSGFYLCAWNGQRMNTEAFFGQGTRLTVV.

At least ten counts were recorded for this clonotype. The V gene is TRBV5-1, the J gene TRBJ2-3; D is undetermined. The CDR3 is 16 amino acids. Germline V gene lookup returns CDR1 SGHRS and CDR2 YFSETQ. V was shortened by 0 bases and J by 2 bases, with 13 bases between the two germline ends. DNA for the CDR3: TGCGCCAGCAGCTTGGCCTCCGACCCCTCCACAGATACGCAGTATTTT. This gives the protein CASSLASDPSTDTQYF. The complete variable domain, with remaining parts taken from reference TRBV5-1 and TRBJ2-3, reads KAGVTQTPRYLIKTRGQQVTLSCSPISGHRSVSWYQQTPGQGLQFLFEYFSETQRNKGNFPGRFSGRQFSNSRSEMNVSTLELGDSALYLCASSLASDPSTDTQYFGPGTRLTVL.

CDR3 in amino acids: CASSSLGGGEDEQFF. The CDR3, as DNA: TGTGCCAGCAGCTCCCTTGGGGGGGGGGAGGATGAGCAGTTCTTC. The V call is TRBV7-9, the J call TRBJ2-1; 7 bases agree with TRBD2. The germline gives CDR1 SEHNR, CDR2 FQNEAQ (reference sequence). With V trimmed by 4 bases and J by 8 bases, 11 bases remained unmatched. The CDR3 spans 15 residues.

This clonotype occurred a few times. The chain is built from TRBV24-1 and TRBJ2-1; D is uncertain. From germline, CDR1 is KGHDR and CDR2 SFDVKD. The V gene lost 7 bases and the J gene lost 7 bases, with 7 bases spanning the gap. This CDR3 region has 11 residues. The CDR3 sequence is CATREENEQFF. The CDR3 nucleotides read TGTGCCACCAGGGAAGAGAATGAGCAGTTCTTC.

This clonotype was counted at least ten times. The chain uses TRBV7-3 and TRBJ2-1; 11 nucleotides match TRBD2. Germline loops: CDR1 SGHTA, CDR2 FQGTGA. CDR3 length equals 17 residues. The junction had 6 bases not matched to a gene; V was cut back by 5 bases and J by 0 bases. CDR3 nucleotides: TGTGCCAGCAGCACATTAGCGGGAGGGAGCTCCTACAATGAGCAGTTCTTC. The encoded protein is CASSTLAGGSSYNEQFF.

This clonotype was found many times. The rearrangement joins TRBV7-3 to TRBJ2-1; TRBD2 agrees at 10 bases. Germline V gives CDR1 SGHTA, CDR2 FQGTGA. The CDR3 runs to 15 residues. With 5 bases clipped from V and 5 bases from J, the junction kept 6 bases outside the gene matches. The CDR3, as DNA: TGTGCCAGCAGCCCTAGCGGGAGTCGGGACAATGAGCAGTTCTTC. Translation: CASSPSGSRDNEQFF. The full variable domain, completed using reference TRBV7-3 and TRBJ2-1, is GAGVSQTPSNKVTEKGKYVELRCDPISGHTALYWYRQSLGQGPEFLIYFQGTGAADDSGLPNDRFFAVRPEGSVSTLKIQRTERGDSAVYLCASSPSGSRDNEQFFGPGTRLTVL.

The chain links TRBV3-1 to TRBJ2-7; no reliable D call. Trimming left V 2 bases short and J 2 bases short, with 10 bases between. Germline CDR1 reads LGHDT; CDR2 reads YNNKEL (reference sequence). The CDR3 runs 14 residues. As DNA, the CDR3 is TGTGCCAGCAGCCAACCGTACCCCCCCTACGAGCAGTACTTC. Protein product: CASSQPYPPYEQYF.

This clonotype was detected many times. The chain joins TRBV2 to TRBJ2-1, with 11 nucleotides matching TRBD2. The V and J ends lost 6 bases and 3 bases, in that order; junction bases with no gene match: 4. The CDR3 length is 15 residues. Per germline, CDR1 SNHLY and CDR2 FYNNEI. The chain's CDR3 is CASRDTSGGYNEQFF. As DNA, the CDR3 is TGTGCCAGCAGGGACACTAGCGGGGGCTACAATGAGCAGTTCTTC.

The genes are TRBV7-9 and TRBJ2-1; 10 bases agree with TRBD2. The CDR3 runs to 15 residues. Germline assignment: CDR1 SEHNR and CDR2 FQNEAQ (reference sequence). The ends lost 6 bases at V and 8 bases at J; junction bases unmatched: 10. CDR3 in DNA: TGTGCCAGCAGATGGGTAGCGGGAGGTGGCGATGAGCAGTTCTTC. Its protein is CASRWVAGGGDEQFF.

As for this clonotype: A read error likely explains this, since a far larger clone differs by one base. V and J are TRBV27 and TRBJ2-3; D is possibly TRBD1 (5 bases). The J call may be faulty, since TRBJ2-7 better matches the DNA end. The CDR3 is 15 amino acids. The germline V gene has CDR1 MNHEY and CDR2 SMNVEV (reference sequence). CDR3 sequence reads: CASSLSTAHPLEQYF. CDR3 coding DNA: TGTGCCAGCAGTTTATCGACAGCCCACCCCCTCGAGCAGTACTTC.

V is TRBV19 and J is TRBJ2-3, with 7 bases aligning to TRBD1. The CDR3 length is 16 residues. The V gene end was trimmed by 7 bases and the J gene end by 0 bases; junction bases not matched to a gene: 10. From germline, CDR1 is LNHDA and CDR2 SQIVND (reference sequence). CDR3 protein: CASTKQGPFSTDTQYF. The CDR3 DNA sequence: TGTGCCAGTACTAAACAGGGGCCCTTTAGCACAGATACGCAGTATTTT.

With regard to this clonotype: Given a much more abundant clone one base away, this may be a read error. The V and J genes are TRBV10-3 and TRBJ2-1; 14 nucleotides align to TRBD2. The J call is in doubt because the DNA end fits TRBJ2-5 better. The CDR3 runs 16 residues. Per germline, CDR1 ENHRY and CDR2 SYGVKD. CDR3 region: CAIRSGTSGSGEAQYF. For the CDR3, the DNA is TGTGCCATCAGGAGTGGGACTAGCGGGAGTGGTGAGGCCCAGTACTTC.

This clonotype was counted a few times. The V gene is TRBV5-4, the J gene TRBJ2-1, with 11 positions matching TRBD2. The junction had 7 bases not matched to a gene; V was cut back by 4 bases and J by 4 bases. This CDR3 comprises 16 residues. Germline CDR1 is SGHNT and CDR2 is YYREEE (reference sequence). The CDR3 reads CASSHSGTSGYNEQFF. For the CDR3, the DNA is TGTGCCAGCAGCCATTCCGGGACTAGCGGTTACAATGAGCAGTTCTTC.